Listed here are 23 T cell receptor beta chains from one sample, sequenced in a study of T cell clones after liver transplantation. TCRdb's table, derived via immunoSEQ multiplex PCR, lists solely in-frame clones and lacks some. Among under 55,000 clones listed, about nine tenths were seen once. Material: CD8+ T cells from blood, obtained 12 months after liver transplant. The receptors here all came from a human patient who received a liver transplant. The graft donor may have given rise to some T cells.

Within the sample, this clone is medium-sized (0.01 to 0.1%). This same CDR3 is encoded by further DNA sequences in the sample. The chain couples TRBV28 to TRBJ2-7; perhaps D is TRBD1 or TRBD2 (5 bases each). Germline CDR1 reads MDHEN; CDR2 reads SYDVKM. The CDR3 sequence is 14 residues long. V was clipped by 1 base and J by 2 bases, with 9 bases between them. The chain's CDR3 is CASSLSPGPYEQYF. In DNA form, the CDR3 reads TGTGCCAGCAGTTTATCCCCGGGGCCCTACGAGCAGTACTTC.

The V call is TRBV7-9, the J call TRBJ1-1, with no clear D. The V gene's germline CDR1 is SEHNR and CDR2 FQNEAQ (reference sequence). Trimming stripped 5 bases from V and 0 bases from J, with 7 bases between. This CDR3 is built from 13 residues. CDR3 sequence: CASSNSVNTEAFF. The CDR3 DNA follows: TGTGCCAGCAGCAACTCAGTGAACACTGAAGCTTTCTTT.

The chain uses TRBV4-3 and TRBJ2-7, with 7 bases that match TRBD1. Germline-derived CDR1 and CDR2 are LGHNA and YSLEER. J was trimmed by 2 bases and V by 0 bases; bases with no gene match: 4. The CDR3 runs 15 residues. The CDR3 protein is CASSQEGQLPYEQYF. The CDR3 DNA sequence: TGCGCCAGCAGCCAAGAGGGACAGCTCCCCTACGAGCAGTACTTC.

The chain uses TRBV19 and TRBJ2-7, with 10 bases lining up with TRBD2. This CDR3 comprises 14 residues. Unmatched junction bases numbered 1, after V lost 3 bases and J lost 2 bases. Germline V gene sequence: CDR1 LNHDA, CDR2 SQIVND (reference sequence). The CDR3: CASSITSGTYEQYF. DNA of the CDR3: TGTGCCAGTAGTATCACTAGCGGGACCTACGAGCAGTACTTC.

J is TRBJ2-5 and V is TRBV9; 8 nucleotides match TRBD2. The CDR3 spans 16 residues. Germline V gene sequence: CDR1 SGDLS, CDR2 YYNGEE. V was clipped by 0 bases and J by 4 bases; unmatched bases: 8. As DNA, the CDR3 is TGTGCCAGCAGCGTAGTGGGAGCGGGAGTAGGAGAGACCCAGTACTTC. Protein product: CASSVVGAGVGETQYF.

This clone was counted at least ten times. The chain couples TRBV7-9 to TRBJ1-2, with unresolved D. The CDR3 totals 14 residues. The V and J ends lost 2 bases and 2 bases respectively, with 9 bases between them. Germline CDR1 reads SEHNR; CDR2 reads FQNEAQ (reference sequence). The CDR3, as DNA: TGTGCCAGCAGCTTACTACCTAAGAACTATGGCTACACCTTC. Amino acids: CASSLLPKNYGYTF. Supplemented by reference TRBV7-9 and TRBJ1-2, the full variable domain reads DTGVSQNPRHKITKRGQNVTFRCDPISEHNRLYWYRQTLGQGPEFLTYFQNEAQLEKSRLLSDRFSAERPKGSFSTLEIQRTEQGDSAMYLCASSLLPKNYGYTFGSGTRLTVV.

The rearrangement uses TRBV27 and TRBJ2-7; tentatively, D is TRBD2 (6 bases). CDR3 length: 15 amino acids. CDR1 is MNHEY and CDR2 is SMNVEV in the germline V gene (reference sequence). Trimming took off 2 bases at V and 5 bases at J, with 16 bases between the two ends. CDR3 sequence (DNA): TGTGCCAGCAGTTTAGCGCTAGCGCGACTCCACGAGCAGTACTTC. Its translation is CASSLALARLHEQYF.

The rearrangement uses TRBV6-1 and TRBJ2-7, with a possible D match to TRBD1 (7 bases). CDR1 and CDR2 (germline): MNHNS, SASEGT. The CDR3 runs to 16 residues. V lost 2 bases, J lost 7 bases, and 21 bases lay in between. The DNA of the CDR3 is TGTGCCAGCAGTGAACTCAGGACAGGCTGGCGGGGAGAGCAGTACTTC. It encodes CASSELRTGWRGEQYF.

V gene TRBV27 combines with J gene TRBJ2-1; D gene uncertain. In germline, CDR1 is MNHEY, CDR2 SMNVEV (reference sequence). The CDR3 consists of 12 residues. V was pared by 3 bases and J by 8 bases, with 8 bases between. The CDR3 reads CASSFHGDEQFF. CDR3 bases: TGTGCCAGCAGTTTTCATGGGGATGAGCAGTTCTTC.

This chain uses TRBV2 with TRBJ1-1; D remains unclear. The CDR3 totals 10 residues. Germline V gives CDR1 SNHLY, CDR2 FYNNEI. V lost 6 bases and J 8 bases, leaving 7 bases between the germline ends. In DNA, the CDR3 is TGTGCCAGCAGCAGATTCGAAGCTTTCTTT. Translated, it gives CASSRFEAFF.

J is TRBJ2-7 and V is TRBV27; no definite D call. Germline lookup yields CDR1 MNHEY and CDR2 SMNVEV (reference sequence). The CDR3 totals 12 residues. The germline V and J ends were trimmed by 3 bases and 5 bases, with 8 bases remaining between them. The CDR3 DNA reads as TGTGCCAGCAGTTTCCCGGGTAACGAGCAGTACTTC. This sequence encodes CASSFPGNEQYF.

The CDR3 reads CASRQYGRDRVDEQYF. The CDR3 bases are TGTGCCAGTAGGCAGTATGGTCGGGACAGGGTCGACGAGCAGTACTTC. The chain employs TRBV19 and TRBJ2-7; 9 bases align to TRBD1. V was clipped by 6 bases and J by 5 bases; unmatched bases: 14. Germline CDR1 is LNHDA and CDR2 is SQIVND (reference sequence). The CDR3 contains 16 residues.

This rearrangement joins TRBV27 to TRBJ2-7, with 7 bases identical to TRBD1. Germline V gives CDR1 MNHEY, CDR2 SMNVEV (reference sequence). CDR3 length: 14 residues. Germline trimming cut 0 bases from V and 13 bases from J; bases unmatched to any gene: 12. This CDR3 reads CASSLSGNLGTDYF. CDR3 nucleotides: TGTGCCAGCAGTTTATCCGGTAACCTAGGGACAGACTACTTC.

The V gene is TRBV30, the J gene TRBJ1-1; D not certain. CDR1 is GTSNPN, CDR2 SVGIG, per germline (reference sequence). Trimming cost V 0 bases and J 4 bases, with 21 bases left between them. This CDR3 is built from 17 residues. DNA for the CDR3: TGTGCCTGGAGTGTACGGGAGATTGGGGATTTATCCACTGAAGCTTTCTTT. Translation: CAWSVREIGDLSTEAFF.

This rearrangement joins TRBV29-1 to TRBJ1-1, with TRBD1 matching over 10 bases. This CDR3 has 11 residues. The V gene's germline CDR1 is SQVTM and CDR2 ANQGSEA. Trimming took 7 bases from V and 8 from J; bases not matched to a gene: 4. The CDR3: CSGQGALEAFF. CDR3 coding DNA: TGCAGCGGACAGGGGGCACTGGAAGCTTTCTTT.

The chain uses TRBV7-8 and TRBJ2-7; 13 nucleotides line up with TRBD2. After removal of 6 bases from V and 5 bases from J, the junction contained 19 bases not matched to a gene. The CDR3 runs to 19 residues. Germline CDR1 is SGHVS and CDR2 is FQNEAQ. DNA of the CDR3: TGTGCCAGCAGTTTCCCCCGGACTAGCGGGGGAGTAGAGTTCGACGAGCAGTACTTC. Protein product: CASSFPRTSGGVEFDEQYF.

The rearrangement links TRBV29-1 to TRBJ1-2; D might be TRBD1 (6 bases). Germline V gene lookup returns CDR1 SQVTM and CDR2 ANQGSEA. The CDR3 is 11 amino acids. V was cut by 5 bases and J by 9 bases, with 13 bases left in between. Written as DNA, the CDR3 is TGCAGCGTTTCCGGGGGCTCGAGCTACACCTTC. Amino acid sequence: CSVSGGSSYTF. The full variable domain, completed using reference TRBV29-1 and TRBJ1-2, is SAVISQKPSRDICQRGTSLTIQCQVDSQVTMMFWYRQQPGQSLTLIATANQGSEATYESGFVIDKFPISRPNLTFSTLTVSNMSPEDSSIYLCSVSGGSSYTFGSGTRLTVV.

The CDR3 DNA is TGTGCCAGCAGCGACCACTCCTACGAGCAGTACTTC. Its translation: CASSDHSYEQYF. The chain joins TRBV6-5 to TRBJ2-7, with D hard to call. The CDR3 extends over 12 amino acids. Trimming removed 6 bases at V and 0 bases at J, with 6 bases between. Germline-derived CDR1 and CDR2 are MNHEY and SVGAGI.

The chain combines TRBV19 with TRBJ2-2; the D is unclear. Between the trimmed V and J ends, which lost 3 bases and 8 bases, there was a span of 7 bases. Germline lookup yields CDR1 LNHDA and CDR2 SQIVND (reference sequence). CDR3 length: 12 residues. CDR3 in DNA: TGTGCCAGTAGTATTAGTCCGGGGGAGCTGTTTTTT. This gives the protein CASSISPGELFF.

The V and J genes are TRBV18 and TRBJ2-1; D might be TRBD1 (6 bases). This CDR3 has 14 residues. Trimming took 2 bases from V and 8 from J, leaving 13 bases between them. Germline-derived CDR1 and CDR2 are KGHSH and LQKENI. CDR3 nucleotides: TGTGCCAGCTCACCAAGGGGGAGCAAAGATGAGCAGTTCTTC. Protein product: CASSPRGSKDEQFF.

The chain employs TRBV5-6 and TRBJ1-3; no clear D. V was cut by 3 bases and J by 0 bases, with 16 bases left in between. CDR3 size: 17 residues. The germline CDR1 and CDR2 sequences are SGHDT and YYEEEE. The CDR3 region has the DNA TGTGCCAGCAGCTCCCCAACTACAGACATCTCTGGAAACACCATATATTTT. This codes for CASSSPTTDISGNTIYF.

As to this clone: An end of the junction does not agree with germline; a read error may underlie this. The genes are TRBV27 and TRBJ2-7; TRBD2 matches 10 bases. Germline values: CDR1 MNHEY, CDR2 SMNVEV (reference sequence). The CDR3 consists of 16 residues. CDR3 nucleotide sequence: TGTGCCAGCAGTCTATCGCCTAGCGGGAGCAGGGACGAGCAGTACTTC. Residues: CASSLSPSGSRDEQYF.

The J gene is TRBJ1-2, the V gene TRBV28; 11 nucleotides agree with TRBD1. Trimming took 5 bases from V and 8 from J; bases not matched to a gene: 10. CDR1 and CDR2 (germline): MDHEN, SYDVKM. The CDR3 length is 15 residues. CDR3 residues: CASSKWDRGLEGYTF. The CDR3 DNA is TGTGCCAGCAGTAAGTGGGACAGGGGGTTAGAAGGCTACACCTTC.